A selection of T cell receptor beta chains follows, all from one sample in a study of blood T cells in healthy people across ages. TCRdb re-called the 5' RACE reads with MiXCR, one entry per CDR3 protein. The sample has 550,000 to 650,000 distinct CDR3 sequences, 25% to 30% seen once; the top ten hold about 15%. The material sequenced was blood. Receptor source: an elderly woman in good health. The CDR3 runs from the conserved cysteine through the conserved F or W. The order of the fields is clone size, J gene, V gene, D gene, CDR3 DNA, CDR3 protein. A D gene is named only where the DNA matches it firmly. Only part of the rows carry a size: once, few, many, or a class if the clone is expanded.

clone size: NA
J gene: TRBJ1-2
V gene: TRBV5-1
D gene: NA
CDR3 DNA: TGCGCCAGCACCCCTGATGGCCTTTTCTGTGGCTACACCTTC
CDR3 protein: CASTPDGLFCGYTF

clone size: NA
J gene: TRBJ1-1
V gene: TRBV10-3
D gene: TRBD1
CDR3 DNA: TGTGCCATCAGTGAGGCGGACAGGTTTGAAGCTTTCTTT
CDR3 protein: CAISEADRFEAFF

clone size: few
J gene: TRBJ2-2
V gene: TRBV7-2
D gene: NA
CDR3 DNA: TGTGCCTCACGCAGGGAAATGAACACCGGGGAGCTGTTTTTT
CDR3 protein: CASRREMNTGELFF

clone size: few
J gene: TRBJ2-7
V gene: TRBV6-2/TRBV6-3
D gene: NA
CDR3 DNA: TGTGCCAGCAGTTACCTCCTTTACGTCGAGCAGTACTTC
CDR3 protein: CASSYLLYVEQYF

clone size: NA
J gene: TRBJ1-6
V gene: TRBV7-6
D gene: NA
CDR3 DNA: TGTGCCAGCAGCTTGTTAGTGACATCTAATTCACCCCTCCACTTT
CDR3 protein: CASSLLVTSNSPLHF

clone size: many
J gene: TRBJ1-5
V gene: TRBV29-1
D gene: NA
CDR3 DNA: TGCAGCCACGGGGAGGATAGCAGCCAGCCCCAGCATTTT
CDR3 protein: CSHGEDSSQPQHF

clone size: NA
J gene: TRBJ2-3
V gene: TRBV4-1
D gene: NA
CDR3 DNA: TGCGCCAGCAGCCAAGATAGGCGACGCACAGATACGCAGTATTTT
CDR3 protein: CASSQDRRRTDTQYF

clone size: many
J gene: TRBJ2-3
V gene: TRBV5-6
D gene: NA
CDR3 DNA: TGTGCCAGCAGTTTGCTTTTACGGGAAAGTAGCACAGATACGCAGTATTTT
CDR3 protein: CASSLLLRESSTDTQYF

clone size: NA
J gene: TRBJ1-1
V gene: TRBV9
D gene: TRBD1
CDR3 DNA: TGTGCCAGCGGTCCAATAAGGGGGCAAGAAGCTTTCTTT
CDR3 protein: CASGPIRGQEAFF

clone size: many
J gene: TRBJ1-5
V gene: TRBV6-2/TRBV6-3
D gene: NA
CDR3 DNA: TGTGCCAGCAGCGACGGGCTCTCCGGCCAGCCCCAGCATTTT
CDR3 protein: CASSDGLSGQPQHF

clone size: few
J gene: TRBJ2-7
V gene: TRBV11-2
D gene: NA
CDR3 DNA: TGTGCCAGCAGCGCTTTGCTGCTGGCCCCTGAGGAGCAGTACTTC
CDR3 protein: CASSALLLAPEEQYF

clone size: many
J gene: TRBJ2-1
V gene: TRBV29-1
D gene: TRBD1
CDR3 DNA: TGCAGCGGACAGGGTTCTGAGCAGTTCTTC
CDR3 protein: CSGQGSEQFF

clone size: many
J gene: TRBJ1-2
V gene: TRBV7-2
D gene: NA
CDR3 DNA: TGTGCCAGCAGCTTAAACCGAGGTGGCGGCTATGGCTACACCTTC
CDR3 protein: CASSLNRGGGYGYTF

clone size: NA
J gene: TRBJ1-1
V gene: TRBV7-9
D gene: NA
CDR3 DNA: TGTGCCAGCAGTTTTAACCCGGGCCCTGTCATGAACACTGAAGCTTTCTTT
CDR3 protein: CASSFNPGPVMNTEAFF